A selection of T cell receptor beta chains follows, all from one sample in a study of long-term antiretroviral therapy in people with HIV. The method was immunoSEQ multiplex PCR; TCRdb's version includes in-frame clones alone and lacks a portion of them. Here the sample spans about 30,000 clones, 80% being singletons. The sequences come from unsorted PBMCs, collected 0.3 years after starting antiretroviral therapy. These receptor sequences come from a man in his forties or fifties with HIV. CDR3s include the opening cysteine and the closing phenylalanine or tryptophan. The order of the fields is D gene, clone size, V gene, J gene, CDR3 protein, CDR3 DNA. A D gene is named only where the DNA matches it firmly. The listing skips clone size in some rows; elsewhere it reads once, few, many or a size class.

D gene: -; clone size: -; V gene: TRBV4-1; J gene: TRBJ2-7; CDR3 protein: CASSQVPSVPTYEQYF; CDR3 DNA: TGCGCCAGCAGCCAAGTCCCATCCGTTCCCACCTACGAGCAGTACTTC
D gene: TRBD2; clone size: -; V gene: TRBV5-1; J gene: TRBJ2-5; CDR3 protein: CASSLWGLAKETQYF; CDR3 DNA: TGCGCCAGCAGCTTATGGGGACTAGCCAAAGAGACCCAGTACTTC
D gene: -; clone size: -; V gene: TRBV9; J gene: TRBJ2-2; CDR3 protein: CASSVVKVPNTGELFF; CDR3 DNA: TGTGCCAGCAGCGTAGTGAAGGTCCCGAACACCGGGGAGCTGTTTTTT
D gene: -; clone size: -; V gene: TRBV6-5; J gene: TRBJ1-4; CDR3 protein: CASSYSQLATNEKLFF; CDR3 DNA: TGTGCCAGCAGTTACTCCCAGCTTGCAACTAATGAAAAACTGTTTTTT
D gene: -; clone size: -; V gene: TRBV7-4; J gene: TRBJ2-1; CDR3 protein: CASSLAGGRNEQFF; CDR3 DNA: TGTGCCAGCAGCTTAGCGGGGGGGCGCAATGAGCAGTTCTTC
D gene: TRBD1; clone size: -; V gene: TRBV28; J gene: TRBJ1-2; CDR3 protein: CASTFAGTEYGYTF; CDR3 DNA: TGTGCCAGCACCTTTGCCGGGACAGAGTATGGCTACACCTTC
D gene: -; clone size: -; V gene: TRBV30; J gene: TRBJ1-4; CDR3 protein: CAESITGYKNEKLFF; CDR3 DNA: TGTGCGGAATCGATAACAGGTTACAAGAATGAAAAACTGTTTTTT
D gene: TRBD1; clone size: few; V gene: TRBV28; J gene: TRBJ1-2; CDR3 protein: CASSDRGYGYTF; CDR3 DNA: TGTGCCAGCAGTGACAGGGGTTATGGCTACACCTTC
D gene: -; clone size: -; V gene: TRBV29-1; J gene: TRBJ2-3; CDR3 protein: CSVDYSSTQYF; CDR3 DNA: TGCAGCGTTGATTACTCTTCCACGCAGTATTTT
D gene: -; clone size: -; V gene: TRBV7-9; J gene: TRBJ1-1; CDR3 protein: CASSGNWDTEAFF; CDR3 DNA: TGTGCCAGCAGCGGGAATTGGGACACTGAAGCTTTCTTT
D gene: -; clone size: once; V gene: TRBV7-8; J gene: TRBJ2-3; CDR3 protein: CASSLAQGLNTDTQYF; CDR3 DNA: TGTGCCAGCAGCTTAGCGCAAGGACTTAACACAGATACGCAGTATTTT
D gene: -; clone size: -; V gene: TRBV19; J gene: TRBJ1-1; CDR3 protein: CASSISFGANTEAFF; CDR3 DNA: TGTGCCAGTAGTATAAGTTTTGGGGCAAACACTGAAGCTTTCTTT
D gene: -; clone size: -; V gene: TRBV11-2; J gene: TRBJ1-2; CDR3 protein: CASSLQGDGGYTF; CDR3 DNA: TGTGCCAGCAGCTTGCAGGGTGACGGTGGCTACACCTTC
D gene: -; clone size: -; V gene: TRBV7-2; J gene: TRBJ1-1; CDR3 protein: CASSLTDTEAFF; CDR3 DNA: TGTGCCAGCAGCTTAACGGACACTGAAGCTTTCTTT
D gene: -; clone size: few; V gene: TRBV19; J gene: TRBJ1-1; CDR3 protein: CASSDQTVNTEAFF; CDR3 DNA: TGTGCCAGTAGTGATCAAACAGTGAACACTGAAGCTTTCTTT
D gene: -; clone size: -; V gene: TRBV2; J gene: TRBJ1-5; CDR3 protein: CASSENYSNQPQHF; CDR3 DNA: TGTGCCAGCAGTGAAAATTATAGCAATCAGCCCCAGCATTTT
D gene: TRBD1; clone size: -; V gene: TRBV28; J gene: TRBJ2-5; CDR3 protein: CASSLYLGTGSAQETQYF; CDR3 DNA: TGTGCCAGCAGTTTATACCTTGGGACAGGGTCGGCCCAAGAGACCCAGTACTTC
D gene: -; clone size: -; V gene: TRBV29-1; J gene: TRBJ2-7; CDR3 protein: CSGGVAYEQYF; CDR3 DNA: TGCAGCGGAGGGGTAGCCTACGAGCAGTACTTC
D gene: -; clone size: -; V gene: TRBV7-8; J gene: TRBJ2-5; CDR3 protein: CASSLVPGRGGETQYF; CDR3 DNA: TGTGCCAGCAGCTTAGTGCCAGGGAGGGGGGGAGAGACCCAGTACTTC
D gene: -; clone size: -; V gene: TRBV5-1; J gene: TRBJ2-7; CDR3 protein: CASSLDGGHYEQYF; CDR3 DNA: TGCGCCAGCAGCTTGGACGGGGGACACTACGAGCAGTACTTC
D gene: -; clone size: -; V gene: TRBV28; J gene: TRBJ2-3; CDR3 protein: CASSRTGVRDTQYF; CDR3 DNA: TGTGCCAGCAGTAGAACGGGGGTGAGAGATACGCAGTATTTT
D gene: TRBD1; clone size: medium-sized; V gene: TRBV28; J gene: TRBJ1-3; CDR3 protein: CASRTQGSGNTIYF; CDR3 DNA: TGTGCCAGCAGGACACAGGGGAGTGGAAACACCATATATTTT
D gene: -; clone size: -; V gene: TRBV2; J gene: TRBJ1-2; CDR3 protein: CAREGDPYGYTF; CDR3 DNA: TGTGCCCGGGAGGGTGACCCCTATGGCTACACCTTC
D gene: -; clone size: -; V gene: TRBV5-6; J gene: TRBJ1-2; CDR3 protein: CASSHSRHYGYTF; CDR3 DNA: TGTGCCAGCAGCCACAGCCGTCACTATGGCTACACCTTC
D gene: -; clone size: few; V gene: TRBV7-9; J gene: TRBJ2-1; CDR3 protein: CASSAGPRGSYNEQFF; CDR3 DNA: TGTGCCAGCAGCGCGGGCCCCCGCGGCTCCTACAATGAGCAGTTCTTC
D gene: -; clone size: -; V gene: TRBV18; J gene: TRBJ2-3; CDR3 protein: CASSPRIGTQYF; CDR3 DNA: TGTGCCAGCTCACCAAGGATTGGTACGCAGTATTTT
D gene: -; clone size: -; V gene: TRBV5-4; J gene: TRBJ2-7; CDR3 protein: CASSLGQAGEQYF; CDR3 DNA: TGTGCCAGCAGCTTGGGACAGGCTGGGGAGCAGTACTTC
D gene: -; clone size: -; V gene: TRBV6-5; J gene: TRBJ1-1; CDR3 protein: CASSYLNTEAFF; CDR3 DNA: TGTGCCAGCAGTTATCTGAACACTGAAGCTTTCTTT
D gene: -; clone size: -; V gene: TRBV28; J gene: TRBJ2-3; CDR3 protein: CASSLSGDTQYF; CDR3 DNA: TGTGCCAGCAGTTTGAGCGGGGATACGCAGTATTTT
D gene: -; clone size: -; V gene: TRBV30; J gene: TRBJ1-4; CDR3 protein: CARSGNKELFF; CDR3 DNA: TGTGCCCGGAGTGGGAACAAGGAACTGTTTTTT
D gene: -; clone size: -; V gene: TRBV5-4; J gene: TRBJ1-4; CDR3 protein: CASSLENEKLFF; CDR3 DNA: TGTGCCAGCAGCTTGGAGAATGAAAAACTGTTTTTT
D gene: -; clone size: few; V gene: TRBV5-6; J gene: TRBJ1-5; CDR3 protein: CASSLATVPWAQHF; CDR3 DNA: TGTGCCAGCAGCTTGGCCACAGTTCCATGGGCCCAGCATTTT
D gene: TRBD1; clone size: -; V gene: TRBV27; J gene: TRBJ1-4; CDR3 protein: CASSTSHRGATNEKLFF; CDR3 DNA: TGTGCCAGCAGTACCTCCCACAGGGGCGCAACTAATGAAAAACTGTTTTTT
D gene: TRBD1; clone size: -; V gene: TRBV29-1; J gene: TRBJ2-1; CDR3 protein: CSATPMDRVSYNEQFF; CDR3 DNA: TGCAGCGCCACTCCGATGGACAGGGTCTCCTACAATGAGCAGTTCTTC
D gene: -; clone size: few; V gene: TRBV5-1; J gene: TRBJ2-2; CDR3 protein: CASRWTAANTGELFF; CDR3 DNA: TGCGCCAGCAGATGGACAGCTGCGAACACCGGGGAGCTGTTTTTT
D gene: -; clone size: -; V gene: TRBV27; J gene: TRBJ2-7; CDR3 protein: CASSLGRPAVYEQYF; CDR3 DNA: TGTGCCAGCAGTTTAGGACGGCCGGCGGTCTACGAGCAGTACTTC
D gene: -; clone size: once; V gene: TRBV28; J gene: TRBJ1-4; CDR3 protein: CASSEITTNEKLFF; CDR3 DNA: TGTGCCAGCAGTGAAATCACAACTAATGAAAAACTGTTTTTT
D gene: TRBD1; clone size: -; V gene: TRBV18; J gene: TRBJ2-2; CDR3 protein: CASSAGTGGTGELFF; CDR3 DNA: TGTGCCAGCTCAGCCGGGACAGGAGGCACCGGGGAGCTGTTTTTT